This T cell receptor (beta chain) is from a study of control samples from healthy donors and cancer patients. The table came from immunoSEQ multiplex PCR; TCRdb's copy has only in-frame clones and leaves some out. The data show some 140,000 clones, with approximately 86% seen just once and around 10% held by the top ten. Germline V CDR1 and CDR2: SEHNR, FQNEAQ (reference sequence). After removal of 5 bases from V and 3 bases from J, the junction contained 10 bases not matched to a gene. The CDR3 sequence is 16 residues long. The receptor was derived from a woman aged 25 to 39 in good health. The specimen was blood. The chain has TRBV7-9 and TRBJ2-7, with 10 bases matching TRBD2. The CDR3 nucleotides are TGTGCCAGCAGCCCTGGGAGGACTAGCGGTCTCTACGAGCAGTACTTC. Its protein is CASSPGRTSGLYEQYF.